The 19 T cell receptor beta chains below all came from one sample that was sequenced in a study of T cells expressing NK-cell markers. Following a re-call of the 5' RACE reads, TCRdb has one entry per CDR3 protein and lacks DNA. The sample has about 260,000 distinct CDR3 sequences; the top ten hold about 0.39%. Sequenced material: blood T cells: a sorted CD56 or NKG2C T cell subset, CD4+ or CD8+ T cells, or bulk PBMC T cells (not recorded which). The source is a man aged 18 to 29 in good health.

The chain combines TRBV5-4 with TRBJ1-6; TCRdb picks TRBD1, but there is no DNA to check that call. Germline CDR1 and CDR2: SGHNT and YYREEE (reference sequence). The CDR3 is made up of 15 amino acids. The CDR3 region is CASSLKQGENSPLHF.

This CDR3 reads CASSTSGREGTDTQYF. V is TRBV6-2 or TRBV6-3 and J is TRBJ2-3; as DNA is missing, the TRBD2 call by TCRdb cannot be tested. The germline V gene encodes CDR1 MNHEY and CDR2 SVGEGT. This CDR3 is 16 amino acids long.

The J gene is TRBJ2-7, the V gene TRBV29-1; the D call from TCRdb, TRBD1, cannot be confirmed without DNA. Germline CDR1 reads SQVTM; CDR2 reads ANQGSEA. CDR3 size: 13 residues. The chain's CDR3 is CSVAWDRAYEQYF.

The V and J genes are TRBV7-2 and TRBJ2-2; checking the TCRdb D call of TRBD1 is not possible without DNA. CDR3 length: 15 residues. Germline V gene sequence: CDR1 SGHTA, CDR2 FQGNSA. CDR3 region: CASSPRQGGPGELFF.

The chain has TRBV15 and TRBJ2-5; the D call of TRBD1 rests on TCRdb alone, since no DNA is present to check it. Germline assignment: CDR1 LNHNV and CDR2 YYDKDF (reference sequence). This CDR3 comprises 15 residues. CDR3 protein: CATSREQGAGETQYF.

V and J are TRBV18 and TRBJ2-4. Germline V gene data show CDR1 as KGHSH and CDR2 as LQKENI. The CDR3 extends over 16 amino acids. CDR3 amino acids: CASSPIGSLAKNIQYF.

The chain employs TRBV29-1 and TRBJ2-1; TCRdb's assignment of TRBD1 cannot be checked, as there is no DNA. The CDR3 is 13 residues long. CDR1 and CDR2 from the germline V gene are SQVTM and ANQGSEA. CDR3 sequence: CSVRQVQGNEQFF.

The rearrangement uses TRBV2 and TRBJ2-2; without DNA, the TCRdb call of TRBD2 cannot be checked. Germline V gene sequence: CDR1 SNHLY, CDR2 FYNNEI. The CDR3 runs 15 residues. CDR3: CASSELRLVTGELFF.

The chain joins TRBV7-8 to TRBJ2-7. The CDR3 covers 15 residues. Germline V gene data show CDR1 as SGHVS and CDR2 as FQNEAQ. CDR3 region: CASSLARVVSYEQYF.

The chain's CDR3 is CATQRLAGNEQYF. This chain joins TRBV24-1 and TRBJ2-7; absent DNA, TCRdb's TRBD2 call cannot be checked. The CDR3 totals 13 residues. CDR1 is KGHDR and CDR2 is SFDVKD in the germline V gene.

The CDR3 spells CASSLARSGRPLSSYNEQFF. V and J are TRBV5-1 and TRBJ2-1; TCRdb reports TRBD2, a call that lacks DNA to check it against. The CDR3 totals 20 residues. Germline V lookup: CDR1 SGHRS, CDR2 YFSETQ.

The rearrangement joins TRBV5-1 to TRBJ1-5. Germline loops: CDR1 SGHRS, CDR2 YFSETQ. This CDR3 has 12 residues. The CDR3 protein is CASSLGSGPQHF.

This chain connects TRBV29-1 to TRBJ2-3; TCRdb lists TRBD2, though no DNA is available to test this call. From germline, CDR1 is SQVTM and CDR2 ANQGSEA. The CDR3 runs 14 residues. This CDR3 is CSPRAASGADTQYF.

The J gene is TRBJ2-2, the V gene TRBV5-1; TCRdb outputs TRBD2, but without DNA this stays unchecked. Looked up from germline, CDR1 is SGHRS and CDR2 is YFSETQ. The CDR3 contains 18 residues. CDR3 sequence reads: CASNSNPVAGTNTGELFF.

V usage is TRBV10-3 and J usage is TRBJ2-5. CDR1 and CDR2 from the germline V gene are ENHRY and SYGVKD. This CDR3 is built from 14 residues. This CDR3 is CAISVEKAQETQYF.

V usage is TRBV3-1 and J usage is TRBJ2-3. The germline CDR1 and CDR2 sequences are LGHDT and YNNKEL (reference sequence). The CDR3 totals 14 residues. The CDR3 protein is CASSHPTMSDTQYF.

The V and J genes are TRBV29-1 and TRBJ2-3; TCRdb selects TRBD1, and the lack of DNA leaves this call unchecked. Germline V gene data show CDR1 as SQVTM and CDR2 as ANQGSEA. This CDR3 has 14 residues. The CDR3 sequence is CSSKQGQGPDTQYF.

V usage is TRBV4-2 and J usage is TRBJ2-7; lacking DNA, the TRBD1 call made by TCRdb goes unchecked. The CDR3 is 16 residues long. Germline-derived CDR1 and CDR2 are LGHNA and YNFKEQ. CDR3 residues: CASARDGGGSSYEQYF.

The chain links TRBV20-1 to TRBJ2-2; TCRdb selects TRBD2, and the lack of DNA leaves this call unchecked. The CDR3 extends over 15 amino acids. Germline values: CDR1 DFQATT, CDR2 SNEGSKA (reference sequence). The CDR3 sequence is CSAGLAGGGAGELFF.